The subject of this entry is one T cell receptor beta chain. Its cognate antigen is unknown. The sample comes from a study of blood T cells in healthy people across ages. Points from the study as a whole: Higher naive T cell percentage went strongly together with higher TCR beta diversity. Comparison with aged donors showed that long-lived donors had more naive CD4+ cells and higher diversity. Diversity of TCR beta per million T cells declined in a roughly linear way with age.

The V gene's germline CDR1 is KGHDR and CDR2 SFDVKD. This CDR3 is built from 13 residues. Trimming pared 8 bases from V and 6 bases from J, leaving 15 bases between. Together with a sample-barcoded 5' primer, a J-beta primer mix was included in a second PCR lasting roughly 6 to 12 cycles. From the 5' RACE reads, TCRdb called clonotypes with MiXCR, one entry per CDR3 protein. The profile shows about 1.1 million distinct CDR3 sequences, about two fifths of them singletons. Each donor had approximately 10 milliliters of peripheral blood drawn. What was sequenced was blood. The rearrangement links TRBV24-1 to TRBJ1-2, with TRBD1 as a possible D gene (5 bases). This TCR derives from a man younger than 35 in good health. The CDR3 DNA reads as TGTGCCACCAATCCAGGGAGGAACCATGGCTACACCTTC. It codes for CATNPGRNHGYTF.